The table lists the clone carrying this TCR beta chain with many counts. Its antigen is not known. The data stem from a study of T cells in Graves' hyperthyroidism and ophthalmopathy. This CDR3 has 16 residues. Unmatched junction bases numbered 13, after V lost 2 bases and J lost 6 bases. Germline V gives CDR1 MNHEY, CDR2 SVGEGT. Amplified TCR beta CDR3 regions came from RNA transcripts. With the HTBI primer set, the TCR CDR3 went through a first round of RT-PCR. A single record per CDR3 protein comes from TCRdb applying MiXCR to the multiplex PCR reads. The table lists about half a million distinct CDR3 sequences, approximately 25% of them singletons. General study findings and limits: The model anticipated ophthalmopathy a median about six months pre-onset. Most clonotypes expanded in the thyroid (above 0.001) were also present in blood.

This rearrangement joins TRBV6-2 or TRBV6-3 to TRBJ2-7; TRBD1 agrees at 7 bases. The specimen was blood. This receptor was identified in a woman between 25 and 40 years old with Graves' ophthalmopathy. CDR3 sequence: CASSYQWNRGVGEQYF. For the CDR3, the DNA is TGTGCCAGCAGTTACCAGTGGAACAGGGGAGTAGGCGAGCAGTACTTC.